One and the same sample provided the 26 T cell receptor beta chains below, sequenced in a study of shared clonotypes between healthy human individuals (dated by TCRdb to 2020 to 2022). Library construction relied on the immunoSEQ multiplex PCR assay. As stored in TCRdb, this immuneACCESS dataset retains in-frame rearrangements with V and J assigned. A fraction of the clones does not appear; measured against another copy, unresolved V genes explain less than half of the discrepancy, and the remainder lacks a known reason. In this sample the table shows roughly 2.1 million clones, about 93% of which occur a single time. The ten largest make up more than 1.5% of the sample. CD8 naive samples were obtained by positive selection for CCR7 among CD45RO-negative cells, yielding a CD45RA+CCR7+ population from which TemRA cells were excluded. Sequences were obtained from naive CD8+ T cells from PBMCs. According to the study, the label for this sample's cell subset or site signals: CD45RA+CCR7+. The receptors here all came from a man younger than 30 in good health. Some clones in this sample may be carry-over from other donors' samples.

This sequence joins TRBV27 and TRBJ1-6; 8 nucleotides agree with TRBD1. This CDR3 region has 14 residues. CDR1 MNHEY and CDR2 SMNVEV come from the germline V gene (reference sequence). V gave up 2 bases and J gave up 13 bases; unmatched junction bases: 7. The CDR3 protein is CASSLDRGLKPLHF. CDR3 sequence (DNA): TGTGCCAGCAGTTTAGACAGGGGCCTCAAGCCCCTCCACTTT.

The table lists this clone with a few counts. This sequence joins TRBV28 and TRBJ1-1; 9 positions match TRBD1. Losses at the gene ends were 6 bases for V and 6 bases for J; bases not matched to a gene: 8. CDR3 length: 14 amino acids. Looked up from germline, CDR1 is MDHEN and CDR2 is SYDVKM. CDR3 amino acids: CASRRGQGWSEAFF. The CDR3 DNA follows: TGTGCCAGCAGGCGAGGACAGGGGTGGTCTGAAGCTTTCTTT.

A note on this clone: The identical CDR3 is also encoded by other nucleotide sequences in the sample. The CDR3 sequence: CASSLVGDSNQPQHF. The CDR3, as DNA: TGTGCCAGCAGCTTAGTCGGGGATAGCAATCAGCCCCAGCATTTT. The chain has TRBV7-9 and TRBJ1-5, with D hard to call. Germline values: CDR1 SEHNR, CDR2 FQNEAQ (reference sequence). The CDR3 is 15 amino acids. Deletions cut 1 base from V and 0 bases from J, with 7 bases between.

The V call is TRBV27, the J call TRBJ1-1; 7 nucleotides agree with TRBD1. CDR1 and CDR2 (germline): MNHEY, SMNVEV (reference sequence). The trim removed 7 bases at V and 2 bases at J, leaving 7 bases unmatched. This CDR3 spans 14 amino acids. The CDR3 DNA reads TGTGCCAGCAATGGGAGACAGGGAAACACTGAAGCTTTCTTT. This encodes CASNGRQGNTEAFF.

The chain combines TRBV28 with TRBJ2-3, with 7 nucleotides matching TRBD1. V gave up 6 bases and J gave up 2 bases; unmatched junction bases: 14. Germline V gene sequence: CDR1 MDHEN, CDR2 SYDVKM. There are 17 residues in the CDR3. CDR3: CASSRDSQEFLTDTQYF. The CDR3 coding sequence is TGTGCCAGCAGCAGGGACAGCCAGGAATTCCTCACAGATACGCAGTATTTT. Full variable domain (missing parts from reference TRBV28 and TRBJ2-3): DVKVTQSSRYLVKRTGEKVFLECVQDMDHENMFWYRQDPGLGLRLIYFSYDVKMKEKGDIPEGYSVSREKKERFSLILESASTNQTSMYLCASSRDSQEFLTDTQYFGPGTRLTVL.

The V call is TRBV6-5, the J call TRBJ2-5, with D perhaps given as TRBD1 or TRBD2 (5 bases each). The germline CDR1 and CDR2 sequences are MNHEY and SVGAGI. This CDR3 spans 12 amino acids. CDR3 in DNA: TGTGCGGTGGGGTGGGGGTTGGAGACCCAGTACTTC. This encodes CAVGWGLETQYF.

This chain connects TRBV5-8 to TRBJ1-5, with D perhaps matching TRBD1 (6 bases). This CDR3 is built from 15 residues. Germline V gene lookup returns CDR1 SGHTS and CDR2 YDEGEE. The germline V and J ends were trimmed by 1 base and 5 bases, with 13 bases remaining between them. CDR3 bases: TGTGCCAGCAGCTTGTGGGGACAACAAGATCAGCCCCAGCATTTT. It is translated as CASSLWGQQDQPQHF.

V gene TRBV6-4 combines with J gene TRBJ2-1, with 7 nucleotides matching TRBD1. This CDR3 is built from 13 residues. Germline CDR1 MRHNA, CDR2 SNTAGT. V dropped 0 bases and J dropped 10; count of bases not matched to a gene: 3. The CDR3 sequence is CASSDSGGREQFF. CDR3 bases: TGTGCCAGCAGTGACTCAGGGGGCAGGGAGCAGTTCTTC.

The chain uses TRBV27 and TRBJ1-4; possible D gene TRBD1, 5 bases. The CDR3 runs to 13 residues. V was shortened by 2 bases and J by 10 bases, with 11 bases between the two germline ends. In germline, CDR1 is MNHEY, CDR2 SMNVEV (reference sequence). Here the CDR3 DNA reads TGTGCCAGCAGTTTAAGTGGGGGTGGAAAACTGTTTTTT. It translates to CASSLSGGGKLFF.

The CDR3 DNA sequence: TGTGCCAGCAGCACGGGAGCAAGGGCCGCGGAGCAGTTCTTC. Residues: CASSTGARAAEQFF. The chain employs TRBV11-2 and TRBJ2-1, with TRBD2 as a possible D gene (6 bases). V gave up 5 bases and J gave up 10 bases, with 18 bases separating them. This CDR3 spans 14 amino acids. Germline loops: CDR1 SGHAT, CDR2 FQNNGV.

J is TRBJ1-5 and V is TRBV6-1, with a weak D call TRBD1 (6 bases). This CDR3 has 15 residues. The V and J ends lost 3 bases and 7 bases respectively, with 16 bases between them. Germline CDR1 reads MNHNS; CDR2 reads SASEGT. The CDR3 sequence is CASSEVRGLEQPQHF. CDR3 nucleotides: TGTGCCAGCAGTGAGGTCAGGGGTCTAGAGCAGCCCCAGCATTTT.

The chain links TRBV15 to TRBJ1-2; D is unresolved. Germline V gene data show CDR1 as LNHNV and CDR2 as YYDKDF (reference sequence). The CDR3 length is 14 residues. V was shortened by 6 bases and J by 6 bases, with 17 bases between the two germline ends. In DNA form, the CDR3 reads TGTGCCACCAGTGTAACACACCACGGTCATGGCTACACCTTC. Translation: CATSVTHHGHGYTF.

The chain's CDR3 is CASIYHDGNSGNTIYF. The CDR3 bases are TGTGCCAGCATTTACCATGACGGCAACTCTGGAAACACCATATATTTT. The rearrangement joins TRBV28 to TRBJ1-3; D gene ambiguous. Trimming removed 7 bases from V and 0 bases from J, with 16 bases in between. Germline CDR1 and CDR2: MDHEN and SYDVKM. The CDR3 is 16 residues long.

J is TRBJ2-1 and V is TRBV7-9; the D gene could be TRBD1 or TRBD2 (5 bases each). Germline lookup yields CDR1 SEHNR and CDR2 FQNEAQ (reference sequence). The V gene lost 0 bases and the J gene lost 8 bases, with 14 bases spanning the gap. There are 15 residues in the CDR3. As DNA, the CDR3 is TGTGCCAGCAGCTTAGCGGTTAGCGTGGGACATGAGCAGTTCTTC. It specifies CASSLAVSVGHEQFF.

The chain uses TRBV18 and TRBJ2-3, with 8 bases identical to TRBD2. From germline, CDR1 is KGHSH and CDR2 LQKENI. The CDR3 runs to 16 residues. The ends lost 3 bases at V and 2 bases at J; junction bases unmatched: 7. The CDR3 DNA sequence: TGTGCCAGCTCACCGTACGGCGGGAGGCCCACAGATACGCAGTATTTT. This encodes CASSPYGGRPTDTQYF.

The rearrangement uses TRBV27 and TRBJ1-5; D unresolved. The CDR3 contains 18 residues. The germline V gene encodes CDR1 MNHEY and CDR2 SMNVEV (reference sequence). With 8 bases removed from V and 6 bases from J, the gap between germline ends came to 29 bases. CDR3 nucleotide sequence: TGTGCCAGCCGAACTCTCGGGGTGGGGATCAGATCATCTCAGCCCCAGCATTTT. Amino acid sequence: CASRTLGVGIRSSQPQHF.

The chain links TRBV11-2 to TRBJ2-7; the D call may be TRBD1 or TRBD2 (5 bases each). CDR3 length: 14 residues. Germline V gives CDR1 SGHAT, CDR2 FQNNGV. Trimming left V 8 bases short and J 6 bases short, with 20 bases between. CDR3 protein: CASVLGFGDLEQYF. The CDR3 DNA reads as TGTGCCAGCGTATTAGGGTTTGGGGACCTCGAGCAGTACTTC.

V and J are TRBV15 and TRBJ1-1; a weak D match, TRBD1 (5 bases). CDR1 is LNHNV, CDR2 YYDKDF, per germline (reference sequence). The V and J ends lost 1 base and 4 bases respectively, with 7 bases between them. CDR3 length: 13 amino acids. Written as DNA, the CDR3 is TGTGCCACCAGCAGAGGGGGGGGCACTGAAGCTTTCTTT. Protein: CATSRGGGTEAFF.

The rearrangement uses TRBV5-4 and TRBJ2-1; D perhaps matches TRBD2 (6 bases). Germline V gene sequence: CDR1 SGHNT, CDR2 YYREEE (reference sequence). The CDR3 runs to 15 residues. V was trimmed by 1 base and J by 0 bases, leaving 8 bases between them. CDR3 in DNA: TGTGCCAGCAGCTTGCCCGGGAGCTCCTACAATGAGCAGTTCTTC. Translated, it gives CASSLPGSSYNEQFF.

The chain employs TRBV27 and TRBJ1-1; a possible D gene is TRBD1 (6 bases). The ends were cut back, 5 bases at V and 0 bases at J, with 10 bases in the middle. In germline, CDR1 is MNHEY, CDR2 SMNVEV (reference sequence). The CDR3 covers 14 residues. DNA for the CDR3: TGTGCCAGCAGTGCCCGACAGGTGAACACTGAAGCTTTCTTT. This sequence encodes CASSARQVNTEAFF.

CDR3 loop: CASSQEEWRFSSYEQYF. DNA for the CDR3: TGCGCCAGCAGCCAAGAAGAGTGGCGGTTCTCCTCCTACGAGCAGTACTTC. The chain employs TRBV4-1 and TRBJ2-7; D gene ambiguous. V was cut by 0 bases and J by 0 bases, with 15 bases left in between. The germline CDR1 and CDR2 sequences are MGHRA and YSYEKL. The CDR3 contains 17 residues.

V usage is TRBV4-3 and J usage is TRBJ1-2, with 9 positions matching TRBD1. The CDR3 consists of 19 residues. The germline V gene has CDR1 LGHNA and CDR2 YSLEER. V trimming: 0 bases; J trimming: 4 bases; junction bases outside the gene matches: 15. In DNA form, the CDR3 reads TGCGCCAGCAGCCAAGAACCAGCGGGACAGGGATATCGGGGCTATGGCTACACCTTC. It yields the protein CASSQEPAGQGYRGYGYTF.

The chain employs TRBV28 and TRBJ2-1, with 9 nucleotides matching TRBD1. Looked up from germline, CDR1 is MDHEN and CDR2 is SYDVKM. J lost 15 bases, V lost 3 bases, and 6 bases had no gene match. The CDR3 extends over 12 amino acids. The CDR3 DNA reads as TGTGCCAGCAGTTTCGGGACAGGGAGAGTGTTCTTC. It specifies CASSFGTGRVFF.

The V call is TRBV5-8, the J call TRBJ1-2; the D is unclear. Trimming pared 0 bases from V and 13 bases from J, leaving 16 bases between. The CDR3 has 13 residues. Germline loops: CDR1 SGHTS, CDR2 YDEGEE. The CDR3 spells CASSLAGPAFPTF. The CDR3 DNA follows: TGTGCCAGCAGCTTGGCCGGACCGGCTTTTCCCACCTTC.

The rearrangement links TRBV9 to TRBJ2-5; 7 bases are shared with TRBD1. The V segment lost 2 bases and the J segment 4 bases; nucleotides outside the gene matches: 14. This CDR3 region has 17 residues. Germline CDR1 and CDR2: SGDLS and YYNGEE. CDR3 protein: CASSVTGAGGRGETQYF. The CDR3 DNA reads TGTGCCAGCAGCGTCACCGGCGCAGGGGGAAGAGGAGAGACCCAGTACTTC. The full variable domain, in which reference TRBV9 and TRBJ2-5 provide the parts outside the CDR3, is DSGVTQTPKHLITATGQRVTLRCSPRSGDLSVYWYQQSLDQGLQFLIQYYNGEERAKGNILERFSAQQFPDLHSELNLSSLELGDSALYFCASSVTGAGGRGETQYFGPGTRLLVL.

In the case of this clone: The sample contains more than one DNA sequence encoding this CDR3. The gene calls are TRBV28 and TRBJ1-5; tentatively, D is TRBD1 (6 bases). This CDR3 is built from 14 residues. Germline CDR1 and CDR2: MDHEN and SYDVKM. The V end was cut by 0 bases, the J end by 4 bases, with 7 bases between. In DNA form, the CDR3 reads TGTGCCAGCAGTTTATGGGACAGTAATCAGCCCCAGCATTTT. It codes for CASSLWDSNQPQHF. The complete variable domain, with remaining parts taken from reference TRBV28 and TRBJ1-5, reads DVKVTQSSRYLVKRTGEKVFLECVQDMDHENMFWYRQDPGLGLRLIYFSYDVKMKEKGDIPEGYSVSREKKERFSLILESASTNQTSMYLCASSLWDSNQPQHFGDGTRLSIL.